This T cell receptor beta chain was observed in a study of shared clonotypes between healthy human individuals. This CDR3 is 11 amino acids long. The germline V and J ends were trimmed by 3 bases and 3 bases, with 5 bases remaining between them. Per germline, CDR1 DFQATT and CDR2 SNEGSKA (reference sequence). Using immunoSEQ multiplex PCR, the repertoire was profiled, and TCRdb retains in-frame clones only, with some absent. Here the sample spans under 650,000 clones, 90% to 97% being singletons. The source of this sequence is a woman under 40 in good health. Sequencing was done on a sample of naive CD4+ T cells sorted from blood. As to subset: CD45RA+ positively selected. V and J are TRBV20-1 and TRBJ1-2; D unresolved. This CDR3 is CSARGHYGYTF. In nucleotides, the CDR3 is TGCAGTGCTAGGGGCCACTATGGCTACACCTTC.